The present entry profiles one T cell receptor (beta chain) with its context. The data stem from a study of siplizumab effects on memory and regulatory T cells. TCRdb's copy holds only in-frame clones and misses some; the assay was immunoSEQ multiplex PCR. The data contain about 100,000 clones, 91% of them singletons. Per germline, CDR1 MNHEY and CDR2 SVGAGI. This CDR3 contains 13 residues. The V segment lost 6 bases and the J segment 3 bases; nucleotides outside the gene matches: 3. Sample: CD4+ T cells sorted from blood. The TCR comes from a human donor in good health. Some clones in this sample may be carry-over from other donors' samples. V usage is TRBV6-5 and J usage is TRBJ2-7; the match to TRBD2 covers 9 bases. CDR3 protein: CASSQTSGYEQYF. The CDR3 DNA follows: TGTGCCAGCAGCCAGACTAGCGGCTACGAGCAGTACTTC.